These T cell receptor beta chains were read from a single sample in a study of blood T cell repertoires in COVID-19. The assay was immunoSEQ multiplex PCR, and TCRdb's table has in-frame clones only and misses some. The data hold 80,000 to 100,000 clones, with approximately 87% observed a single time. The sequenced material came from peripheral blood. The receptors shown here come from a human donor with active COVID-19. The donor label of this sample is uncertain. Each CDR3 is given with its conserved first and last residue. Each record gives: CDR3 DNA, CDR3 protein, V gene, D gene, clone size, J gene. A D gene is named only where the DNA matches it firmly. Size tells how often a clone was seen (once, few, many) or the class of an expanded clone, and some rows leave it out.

CDR3 DNA: TGTGCCAGCAGTGGACAGAATAATTCACCCCTCCACTTT
CDR3 protein: CASSGQNNSPLHF
V gene: TRBV6-2/TRBV6-3
D gene: NA
clone size: NA
J gene: TRBJ1-6

CDR3 DNA: TGTGCCAGCAGTCAGGGCAGGGCCCTGGACAATGAGCAGTTCTTC
CDR3 protein: CASSQGRALDNEQFF
V gene: TRBV2
D gene: NA
clone size: NA
J gene: TRBJ2-1

CDR3 DNA: TGCGCCAGCAGCCAAGATTACCCAGTCGAGCAGTTCTTC
CDR3 protein: CASSQDYPVEQFF
V gene: TRBV4-3
D gene: NA
clone size: NA
J gene: TRBJ2-1

CDR3 DNA: TGCGCCAGCAGCCTTACAGGGAGCCGAAGCTCCTACGAGCAGTACTTC
CDR3 protein: CASSLTGSRSSYEQYF
V gene: TRBV5-1
D gene: NA
clone size: NA
J gene: TRBJ2-7

CDR3 DNA: TGCGCCAGCAGCTTGGAACAGGGGGGTTCACCCCTCCACTTT
CDR3 protein: CASSLEQGGSPLHF
V gene: TRBV5-1
D gene: TRBD1
clone size: NA
J gene: TRBJ1-6

CDR3 DNA: TGTGCCAGCAGTTGGACAGGGGGATCCATACAATATGGCTACACCTTC
CDR3 protein: CASSWTGGSIQYGYTF
V gene: TRBV6-5
D gene: TRBD1
clone size: NA
J gene: TRBJ1-2

CDR3 DNA: TGTGCCAGCAGTACTAACTACAGGTTCAGCGCTGAAGCTTTCTTT
CDR3 protein: CASSTNYRFSAEAFF
V gene: TRBV6-5
D gene: NA
clone size: NA
J gene: TRBJ1-1

CDR3 DNA: TGTGCCAGCAGCCCAGGGACAGAAAATCAGCCCCAGCATTTT
CDR3 protein: CASSPGTENQPQHF
V gene: TRBV7-8
D gene: TRBD1
clone size: NA
J gene: TRBJ1-5

CDR3 DNA: TGTGCCAGCAGCTTATCAGATCCCGCTTATGGCTACACCTTC
CDR3 protein: CASSLSDPAYGYTF
V gene: TRBV5-4
D gene: NA
clone size: NA
J gene: TRBJ1-2

CDR3 DNA: TGTGCCAGCAGCTCCAGCGGGGGGGTGTCGAATGAGCAGTTCTTC
CDR3 protein: CASSSSGGVSNEQFF
V gene: TRBV11-3
D gene: TRBD2
clone size: NA
J gene: TRBJ2-1

CDR3 DNA: TGCGCCAGCAGTGAACCAGACAGGAGAGTTCTTCAGCCCCAGCATTTT
CDR3 protein: CASSEPDRRVLQPQHF
V gene: TRBV10-1
D gene: NA
clone size: few
J gene: TRBJ1-5

CDR3 DNA: TGTGCCAGCAGCTTAGGGACAGGGTCTGGCTACACCTTC
CDR3 protein: CASSLGTGSGYTF
V gene: TRBV5-6
D gene: TRBD1
clone size: once
J gene: TRBJ1-2

CDR3 DNA: TGCGCCAGCAGCTTGGAAGGGGGCACTGAAGCTTTCTTT
CDR3 protein: CASSLEGGTEAFF
V gene: TRBV5-1
D gene: NA
clone size: NA
J gene: TRBJ1-1

CDR3 DNA: TGTGCCAGCATCTCCCAGGCGGGGGTAGAGCAGTTCTTC
CDR3 protein: CASISQAGVEQFF
V gene: TRBV12-3/TRBV12-4
D gene: TRBD2
clone size: NA
J gene: TRBJ2-1

CDR3 DNA: TGTGCCAGCAGCTTATCCCCGAGCGGAACGTGGGAGCAGTACTTC
CDR3 protein: CASSLSPSGTWEQYF
V gene: TRBV7-6
D gene: NA
clone size: NA
J gene: TRBJ2-7

CDR3 DNA: TGTGCCAGCAGATCCACCTCAGCGGGGGAGACCCAGTACTTC
CDR3 protein: CASRSTSAGETQYF
V gene: TRBV6-5
D gene: TRBD2
clone size: NA
J gene: TRBJ2-5

CDR3 DNA: TGTGCCAGCAGCCCCGCGCCTTTTAACTATGGCTACACCTTC
CDR3 protein: CASSPAPFNYGYTF
V gene: TRBV5-5
D gene: NA
clone size: NA
J gene: TRBJ1-2

CDR3 DNA: TGTGCCAGCAGTCCAACAGGGACCTACGAGCAGTACTTC
CDR3 protein: CASSPTGTYEQYF
V gene: TRBV12-3/TRBV12-4
D gene: NA
clone size: once
J gene: TRBJ2-7

CDR3 DNA: TGTGCCAGCAGTTTAGAGCCTCGATATGGCTACACCTTC
CDR3 protein: CASSLEPRYGYTF
V gene: TRBV28
D gene: NA
clone size: NA
J gene: TRBJ1-2

CDR3 DNA: TGTGCCAGCAGCCAAGTTCGGTCCTCCACAGCCCTCTCTGGGGCCAACGTCCTGACTTTC
CDR3 protein: CASSQVRSSTALSGANVLTF
V gene: TRBV4-2
D gene: NA
clone size: NA
J gene: TRBJ2-6

CDR3 DNA: TGCGCCAGCAGCTCCGGCGGGGGGTGGGGCACAGATACGCAGTATTTT
CDR3 protein: CASSSGGGWGTDTQYF
V gene: TRBV5-1
D gene: TRBD2
clone size: NA
J gene: TRBJ2-3

CDR3 DNA: TGTGCCAGCAGCTTACCAGGGAGGGGTCACAATGAGCAGTTCTTC
CDR3 protein: CASSLPGRGHNEQFF
V gene: TRBV7-2
D gene: TRBD2
clone size: NA
J gene: TRBJ2-1

CDR3 DNA: TGTGCCAGCAGCTCCAGGGACATCTCCCTTTATGAGCAGTTCTTC
CDR3 protein: CASSSRDISLYEQFF
V gene: TRBV11-2
D gene: NA
clone size: NA
J gene: TRBJ2-1